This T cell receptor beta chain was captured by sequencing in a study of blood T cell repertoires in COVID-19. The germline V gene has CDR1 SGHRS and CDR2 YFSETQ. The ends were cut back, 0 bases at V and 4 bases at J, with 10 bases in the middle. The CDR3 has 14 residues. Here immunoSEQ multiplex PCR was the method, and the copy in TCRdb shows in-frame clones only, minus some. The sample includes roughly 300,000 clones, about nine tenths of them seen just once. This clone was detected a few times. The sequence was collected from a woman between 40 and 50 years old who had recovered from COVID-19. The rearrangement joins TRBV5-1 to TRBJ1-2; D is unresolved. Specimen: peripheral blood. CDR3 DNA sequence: TGCGCCAGCAGCTTGGCCGGCGGTATCTATGGCTACACCTTC. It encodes CASSLAGGIYGYTF.